This T cell receptor (beta chain) is from a study of PD-1 blockade in classical Hodgkin lymphoma. Study observations and caveats: A significant rise in TCR diversity by C4D1 was seen for CD4+ but not CD8+ cells. Reports indicated that newly diagnosed patients had lower baseline TCR diversity than healthy donors did. Nivolumab initiation under 1 year post-ASCT meant exclusion. Newly diagnosed patients had diversity similar to the baseline diversity of complete responders.

There are 13 residues in the CDR3. V was clipped by 6 bases and J by 7 bases; unmatched bases: 7. Germline CDR1 reads LNHDA; CDR2 reads SQIVND (reference sequence). The time point here: cycle 4 day 1 (C4D1), after more than five weeks of nivolumab. All trial patients relapsed after autologous stem cell transplantation. To note about this clone: The antigen is not known.

Produced via immunoSEQ multiplex PCR; TCRdb's table is partial and in-frame only. This repertoire shows about 27,000 clones, approximately 68% found once; its top ten account for 3.5% to 4.5%. This TCR was sampled from a human donor with classical Hodgkin lymphoma. The chain carries TRBV19 and TRBJ1-2; 8 nucleotides line up with TRBD1. The material was peripheral blood mononuclear cells (PBMCs), obtained before the fourth cycle of nivolumab. The CDR3 spells CASRLAGGSGYTF. The CDR3 DNA reads as TGTGCCAGTAGGCTTGCAGGGGGCTCTGGCTACACCTTC.